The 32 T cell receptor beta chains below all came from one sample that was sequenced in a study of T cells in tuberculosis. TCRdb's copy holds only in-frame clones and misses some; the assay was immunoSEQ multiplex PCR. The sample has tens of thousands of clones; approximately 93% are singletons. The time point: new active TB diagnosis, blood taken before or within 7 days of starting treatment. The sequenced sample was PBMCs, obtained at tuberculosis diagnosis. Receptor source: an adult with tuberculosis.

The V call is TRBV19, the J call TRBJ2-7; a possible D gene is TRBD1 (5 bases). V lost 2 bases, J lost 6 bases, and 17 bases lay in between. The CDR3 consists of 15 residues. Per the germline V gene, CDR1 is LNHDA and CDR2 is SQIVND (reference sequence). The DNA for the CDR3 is TGTGCCAGTAGTATAAGTGGGGCTATTCTCGGCGAGCAGTACTTC. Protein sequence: CASSISGAILGEQYF.

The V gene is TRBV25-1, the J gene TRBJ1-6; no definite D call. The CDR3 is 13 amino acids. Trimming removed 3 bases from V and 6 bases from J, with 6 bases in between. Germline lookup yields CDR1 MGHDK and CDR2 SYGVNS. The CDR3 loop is CASSEQVNSPLHF. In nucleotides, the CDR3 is TGTGCCAGCAGTGAGCAGGTTAATTCACCCCTCCACTTT.

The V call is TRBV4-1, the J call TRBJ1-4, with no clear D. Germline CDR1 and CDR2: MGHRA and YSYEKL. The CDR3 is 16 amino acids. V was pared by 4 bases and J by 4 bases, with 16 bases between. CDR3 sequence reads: CASSRLERLVNEKLFF. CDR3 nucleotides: TGCGCCAGCAGCCGCCTTGAGAGGCTTGTTAATGAAAAACTGTTTTTT.

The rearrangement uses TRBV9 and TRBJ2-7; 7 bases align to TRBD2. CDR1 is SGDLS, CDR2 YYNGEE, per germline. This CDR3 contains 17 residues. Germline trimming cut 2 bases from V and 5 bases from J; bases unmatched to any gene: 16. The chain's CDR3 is CASSVLGGAEAGNEQYF. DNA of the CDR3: TGTGCCAGCAGCGTGTTGGGAGGGGCGGAAGCAGGGAACGAGCAGTACTTC.

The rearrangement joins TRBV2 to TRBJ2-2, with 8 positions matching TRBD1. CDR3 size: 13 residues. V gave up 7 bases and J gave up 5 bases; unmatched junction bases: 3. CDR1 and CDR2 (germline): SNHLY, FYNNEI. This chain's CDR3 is CASIDRGTGELFF. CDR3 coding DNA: TGTGCCAGCATAGACAGGGGAACCGGGGAGCTGTTTTTT.

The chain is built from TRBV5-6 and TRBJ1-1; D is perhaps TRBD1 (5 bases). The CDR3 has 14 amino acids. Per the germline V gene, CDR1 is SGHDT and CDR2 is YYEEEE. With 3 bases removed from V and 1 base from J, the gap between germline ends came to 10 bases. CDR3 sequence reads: CASSSGGWNTEAFF. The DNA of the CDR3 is TGTGCCAGCAGCTCGGGGGGTTGGAACACTGAAGCTTTCTTT.

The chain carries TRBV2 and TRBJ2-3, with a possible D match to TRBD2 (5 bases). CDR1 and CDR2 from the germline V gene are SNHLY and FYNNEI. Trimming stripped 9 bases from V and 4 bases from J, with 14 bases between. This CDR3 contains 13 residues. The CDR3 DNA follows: TGTGCCAGGTCGGTTGACGGGGCAGATACGCAGTATTTT. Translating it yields CARSVDGADTQYF.

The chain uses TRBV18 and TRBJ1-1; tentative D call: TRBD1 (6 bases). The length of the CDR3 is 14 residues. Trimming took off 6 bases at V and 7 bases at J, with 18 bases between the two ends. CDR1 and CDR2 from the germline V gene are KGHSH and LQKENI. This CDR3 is CASSMTGANGEAFF. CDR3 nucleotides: TGTGCCAGCTCTATGACAGGAGCGAATGGTGAAGCTTTCTTT.

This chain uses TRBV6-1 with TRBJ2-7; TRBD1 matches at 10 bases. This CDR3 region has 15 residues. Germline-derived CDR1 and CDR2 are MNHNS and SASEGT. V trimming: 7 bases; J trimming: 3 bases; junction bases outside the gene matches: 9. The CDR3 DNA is TGTGCCAGCACCATACCGGGACAGGGGCTCTACGAGCAGTACTTC. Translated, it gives CASTIPGQGLYEQYF.

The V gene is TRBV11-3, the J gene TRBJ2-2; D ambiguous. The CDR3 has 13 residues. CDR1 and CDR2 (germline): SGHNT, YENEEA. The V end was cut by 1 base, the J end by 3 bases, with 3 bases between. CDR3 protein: CASSLAYTGELFF. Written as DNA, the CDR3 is TGTGCCAGCAGCTTAGCGTACACCGGGGAGCTGTTTTTT.

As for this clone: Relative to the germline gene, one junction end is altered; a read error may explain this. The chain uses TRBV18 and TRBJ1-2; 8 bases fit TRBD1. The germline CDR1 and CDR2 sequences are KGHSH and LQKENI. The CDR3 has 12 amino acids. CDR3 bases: TGTGCCAGCTCACCAGCCCAGGGGGCCTCCGCCTTC. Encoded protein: CASSPAQGASAF.

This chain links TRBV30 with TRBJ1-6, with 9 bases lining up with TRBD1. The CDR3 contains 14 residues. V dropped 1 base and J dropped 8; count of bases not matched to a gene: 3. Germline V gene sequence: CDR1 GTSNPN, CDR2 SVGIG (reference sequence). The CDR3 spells CAWSGQGVDSPLHF. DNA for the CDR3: TGTGCCTGGAGTGGACAGGGGGTAGATTCACCCCTCCACTTT.

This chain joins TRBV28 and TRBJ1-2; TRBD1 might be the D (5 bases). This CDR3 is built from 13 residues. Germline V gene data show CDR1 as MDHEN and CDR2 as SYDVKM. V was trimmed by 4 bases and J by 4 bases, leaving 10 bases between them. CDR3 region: CASSSQGSYGYTF. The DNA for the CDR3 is TGTGCCAGCAGTTCGCAGGGCTCCTATGGCTACACCTTC.

CDR3 bases: TGTGCCAGCAGACGGGACAGTTGGAATAATGAAAAACTGTTTTTT. This codes for CASRRDSWNNEKLFF. The chain couples TRBV7-2 to TRBJ1-4; 7 positions match TRBD1. Trimming took 6 bases from V and 4 from J; bases not matched to a gene: 8. The CDR3 length is 15 residues. Germline values: CDR1 SGHTA, CDR2 FQGNSA.

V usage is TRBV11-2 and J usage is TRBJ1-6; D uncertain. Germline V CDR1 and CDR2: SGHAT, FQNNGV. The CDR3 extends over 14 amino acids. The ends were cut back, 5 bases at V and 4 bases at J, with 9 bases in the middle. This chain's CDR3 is CASSQTEYNSPLHF. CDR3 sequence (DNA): TGTGCCAGCAGCCAAACAGAGTATAATTCACCCCTCCACTTT.

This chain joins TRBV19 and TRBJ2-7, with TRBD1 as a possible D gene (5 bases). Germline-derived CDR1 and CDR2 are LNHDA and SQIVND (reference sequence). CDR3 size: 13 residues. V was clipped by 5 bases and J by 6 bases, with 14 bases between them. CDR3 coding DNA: TGTGCCAGTAGTTCGGACACGGTCGGCGAGCAGTACTTC. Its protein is CASSSDTVGEQYF.

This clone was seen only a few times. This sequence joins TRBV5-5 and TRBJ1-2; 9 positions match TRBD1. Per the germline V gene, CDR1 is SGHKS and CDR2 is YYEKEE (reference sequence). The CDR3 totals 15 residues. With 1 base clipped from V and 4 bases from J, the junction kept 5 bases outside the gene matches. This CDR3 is CASSLRDRDSYGYTF. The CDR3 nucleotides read TGTGCCAGCAGCTTGAGGGACAGGGACAGCTATGGCTACACCTTC. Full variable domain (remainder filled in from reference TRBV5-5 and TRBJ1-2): DAGVTQSPTHLIKTRGQQVTLRCSPISGHKSVSWYQQVLGQGPQFIFQYYEKEERGRGNFPDRFSARQFPNYSSELNVNALLLGDSALYLCASSLRDRDSYGYTFGSGTRLTVV.

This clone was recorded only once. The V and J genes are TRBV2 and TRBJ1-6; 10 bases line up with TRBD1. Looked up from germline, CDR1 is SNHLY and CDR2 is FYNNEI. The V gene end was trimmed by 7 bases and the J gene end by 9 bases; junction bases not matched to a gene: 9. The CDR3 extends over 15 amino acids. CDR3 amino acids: CASTDLRQGASPLHF. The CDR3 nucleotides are TGTGCCAGCACGGATCTCCGACAGGGGGCTTCACCCCTCCACTTT.

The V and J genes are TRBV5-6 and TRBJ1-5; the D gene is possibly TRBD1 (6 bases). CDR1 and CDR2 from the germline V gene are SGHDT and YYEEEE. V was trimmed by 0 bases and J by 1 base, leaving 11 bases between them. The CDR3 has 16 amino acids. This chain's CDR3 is CASSLAGGRSNQPQHF. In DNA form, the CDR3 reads TGTGCCAGCAGCTTGGCCGGGGGGCGCAGCAATCAGCCCCAGCATTTT.

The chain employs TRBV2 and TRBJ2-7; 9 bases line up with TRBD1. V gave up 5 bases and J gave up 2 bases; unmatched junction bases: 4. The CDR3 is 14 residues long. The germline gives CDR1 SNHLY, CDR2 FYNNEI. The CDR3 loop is CASSKGQGTYEQYF. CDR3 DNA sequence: TGTGCCAGCAGTAAGGGACAGGGTACCTACGAGCAGTACTTC.

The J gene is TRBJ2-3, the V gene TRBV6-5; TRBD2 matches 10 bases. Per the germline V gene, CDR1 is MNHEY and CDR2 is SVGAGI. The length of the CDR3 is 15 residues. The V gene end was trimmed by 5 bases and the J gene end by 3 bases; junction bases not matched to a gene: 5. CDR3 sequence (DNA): TGTGCCAGCAGTCCCCTAGCGGGGGTAACAGATACGCAGTATTTT. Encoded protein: CASSPLAGVTDTQYF.

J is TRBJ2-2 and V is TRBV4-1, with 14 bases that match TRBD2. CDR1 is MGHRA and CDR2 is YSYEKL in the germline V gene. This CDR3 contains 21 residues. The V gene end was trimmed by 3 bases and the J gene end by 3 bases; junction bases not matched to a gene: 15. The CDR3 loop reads CASSHPRLAGGTKTYTGELFF. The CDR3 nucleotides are TGCGCCAGCAGCCATCCTCGACTAGCGGGGGGGACGAAAACCTACACCGGGGAGCTGTTTTTT.

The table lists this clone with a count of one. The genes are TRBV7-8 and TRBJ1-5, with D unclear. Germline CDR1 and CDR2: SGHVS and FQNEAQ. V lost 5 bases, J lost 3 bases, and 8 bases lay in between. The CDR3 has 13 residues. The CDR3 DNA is TGTGCCAGCAGCAGACAAATCAATCAGCCCCAGCATTTT. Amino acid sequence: CASSRQINQPQHF.

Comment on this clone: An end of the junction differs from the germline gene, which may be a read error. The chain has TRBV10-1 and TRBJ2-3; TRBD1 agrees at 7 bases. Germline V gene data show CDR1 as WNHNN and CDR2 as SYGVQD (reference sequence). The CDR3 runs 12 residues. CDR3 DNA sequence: TGCGCCAGCAGCCTCGGGACAGAAACGCAGTATTTT. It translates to CASSLGTETQYF.

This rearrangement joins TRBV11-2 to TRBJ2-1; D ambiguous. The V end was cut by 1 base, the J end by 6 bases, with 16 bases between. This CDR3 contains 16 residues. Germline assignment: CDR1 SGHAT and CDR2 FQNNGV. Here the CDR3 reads CASSLGSPSPGNEQFF. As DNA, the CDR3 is TGTGCCAGCAGCTTAGGTTCCCCCTCTCCGGGCAATGAGCAGTTCTTC.

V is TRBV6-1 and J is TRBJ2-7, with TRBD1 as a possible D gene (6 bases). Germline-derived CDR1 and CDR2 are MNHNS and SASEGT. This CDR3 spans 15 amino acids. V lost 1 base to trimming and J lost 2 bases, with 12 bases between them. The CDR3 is CASSEVQGPPYEQYF. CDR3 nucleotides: TGTGCCAGCAGTGAAGTCCAGGGGCCTCCCTACGAGCAGTACTTC.

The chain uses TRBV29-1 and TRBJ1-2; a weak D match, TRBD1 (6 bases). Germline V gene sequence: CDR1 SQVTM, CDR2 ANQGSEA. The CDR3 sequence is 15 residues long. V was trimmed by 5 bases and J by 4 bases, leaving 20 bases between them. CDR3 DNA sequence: TGCAGCGTTCGTTCCTCTGCAACAGGGCCCTATGGCTACACCTTC. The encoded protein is CSVRSSATGPYGYTF.

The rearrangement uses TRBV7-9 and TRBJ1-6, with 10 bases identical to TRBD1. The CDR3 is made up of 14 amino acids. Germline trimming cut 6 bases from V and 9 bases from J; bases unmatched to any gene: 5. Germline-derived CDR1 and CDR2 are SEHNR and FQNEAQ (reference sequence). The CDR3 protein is CASSTTGGFSPLHF. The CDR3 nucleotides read TGTGCCAGCAGTACGACAGGGGGCTTTTCACCCCTCCACTTT.

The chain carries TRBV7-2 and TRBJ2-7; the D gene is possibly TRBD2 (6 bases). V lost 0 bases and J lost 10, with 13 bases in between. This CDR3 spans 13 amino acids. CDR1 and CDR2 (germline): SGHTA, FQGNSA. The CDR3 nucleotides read TGTGCCAGCAGCTTAGCGATGGGACTGAACCAGTACTTC. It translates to CASSLAMGLNQYF. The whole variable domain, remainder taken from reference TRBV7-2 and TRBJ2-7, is GAGVSQSPSNKVTEKGKDVELRCDPISGHTALYWYRQSLGQGLEFLIYFQGNSAPDKSGLPSDRFSAERTGGSVSTLTIQRTQQEDSAVYLCASSLAMGLNQYFGPGTRLTVT.

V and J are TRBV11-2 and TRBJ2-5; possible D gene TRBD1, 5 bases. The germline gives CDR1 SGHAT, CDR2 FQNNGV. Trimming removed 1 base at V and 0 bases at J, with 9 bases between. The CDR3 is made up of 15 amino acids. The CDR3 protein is CASSLGRAYQETQYF. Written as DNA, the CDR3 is TGTGCCAGCAGCTTAGGCAGGGCGTACCAAGAGACCCAGTACTTC. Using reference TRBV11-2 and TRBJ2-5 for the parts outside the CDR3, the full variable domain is EAGVAQSPRYKIIEKRQSVAFWCNPISGHATLYWYQQILGQGPKLLIQFQNNGVVDDSQLPKDRFSAERLKGVDSTLKIQPAKLEDSAVYLCASSLGRAYQETQYFGPGTRLLVL.

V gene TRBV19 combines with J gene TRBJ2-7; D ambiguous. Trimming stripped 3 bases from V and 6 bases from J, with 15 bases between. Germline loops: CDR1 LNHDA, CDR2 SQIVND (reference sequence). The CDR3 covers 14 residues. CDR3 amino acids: CASSILLQSGEQYF. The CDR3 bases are TGTGCCAGTAGTATTTTATTACAGTCCGGCGAGCAGTACTTC.

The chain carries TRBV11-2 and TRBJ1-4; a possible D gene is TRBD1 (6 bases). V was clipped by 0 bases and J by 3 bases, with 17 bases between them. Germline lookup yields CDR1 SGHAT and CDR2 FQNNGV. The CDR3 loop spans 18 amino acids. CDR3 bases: TGTGCCAGCAGCTTAGACACGCAGGGGAGTGATCCTAATGAAAAACTGTTTTTT. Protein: CASSLDTQGSDPNEKLFF.